This T cell receptor beta chain is drawn from a study of cytomegalovirus exposure and HLA in healthy donors (dated by TCRdb to 2016 to 2017). With regard to the full study: In an earlier analysis of several hundred of the donors, around 290 Gb of sequence data and 117 million unique TCR beta sequences from approximately 180 million T cells were reported. An early release that covered about 600 HLA-typed donors contained 300 to 350 gigabases of sequencing data and about 84 million unique TCR sequences. The genetic ancestry cluster associated with self-reported Caucasian donors included 81% of the approximately 410 genotyped donors. The study aimed to test whether cataloging public T cell receptors could reveal signatures of past pathogen exposure. The T cell repertoires of roughly 660 subjects were profiled by immunosequencing and related to cytomegalovirus serostatus. Besides the first cohort of around 700 subjects, a separate validation cohort made up of 120 or so different subjects was used. To predict cytomegalovirus infection status, the study combined high-throughput TCR immunosequencing, statistical association of individual TCRs with disease status, and machine learning. In a later analysis, previously published TCR beta repertoires from about 670 donors were re-analyzed and high-resolution HLA genotyping was added so that TCR occurrence patterns could be studied. The later analysis used no new phenotypic data to find candidate immune exposures, relying instead on TCR beta sequences and their occurrence across donors. An earlier analysis of approximately 500 of the donors applied high-throughput TCR beta sequencing to assess whether each TCR beta V gene segment acted as functional or pseudogenic. Donor age, sex, ethnicity and CMV serostatus were compiled together with the repertoire data. Genome-wide SNP genotypes for about three fifths of the roughly 670 donors were used in a later genetic analysis, which treated that subset as a discovery cohort. Every repertoire in the discovery cohort had been generated on one and the same sequencing platform. HLA typing covered class I and class II loci at four-digit resolution. The number of donors typed differed by locus, with about 629-640 for A, B, C, DRB1 and DQB1, 522 for DQA1, approximately 580 for DPA1, and roughly 450 for DPB1. Because of strong linkage in the cohort, roughly five DR-DQ haplotypes were treated as single units for association and clustering. Among some 410 genotyped donors of the cohort, an average of approximately 220,000 unique TCR beta nucleotide sequences was sequenced per donor, of which 15% to 20% were non-productive. Overall study outcomes, separate from this receptor: Three of the identified cytomegalovirus-associated TCR beta chains were confirmed in vitro to be specific for cytomegalovirus antigens. A later analysis associated 15,000 to 20,000 TCR beta sequences with specific HLA alleles at a false discovery rate of 0.05. A further reported finding was that TCR beta sequences accurately predicted the HLA-A and HLA-B alleles for most subjects in the first cohort. The study gave a list of 150 to 200 TCR beta chains associated with cytomegalovirus. Several of the top co-occurrence clusters appeared to be linked to parvovirus B19, influenza, CMV and Epstein-Barr virus, according to a later analysis. Compared with equally common non-associated chains, HLA-associated TCR beta chains in a later analysis were more clonally expanded and had lower generation probabilities. Because the 87-base-pair reads could not distinguish some IMGT-functional V segments, including TRBV6-2 and TRBV6-3, those segments were excluded. Correlated functional status among segregating V segments might be attributable to linkage disequilibrium, but an unknown experimental factor could not be ruled out. Because HLA typing was missing for some donors at each locus, association tests included only the typed subset. A later analysis found that TCR association rates varied across HLA loci, with DRB1 alleles showing the most associated TCRs and HLA-C alleles the fewest. In both the original and validation cohorts, the classifier was reported to diagnose cytomegalovirus status with high specificity and sensitivity. The cohort was sequenced for TCR beta chains only, and without alpha or paired-chain data the features that could be detected were limited. Compared with the approximately 670-donor mean, donors in an Asian-associated ancestry cluster had fewer N-insertions in productive TCRs, according to a later genetic analysis. The authors suggested that the approach could potentially be extended to other disease states and immunological phenotypes. When HLA alleles, especially DR and DQ, strongly co-occurred, TCR associations were difficult to assign to individual alleles. Because counts were too low, roughly 17 rarely observed V segments, including chromosome 9 orphons, were left out of the earlier analysis of some 640 of the donors. An association between a missense DCLRE1C variant and V-gene and J-gene trimming of TCR beta chains was found in a later genetic analysis and replicated in an independent cohort. While some public TCRs were present in many individuals, most TCR sequences turned up only very rarely across donors. Immune exposure information for the cohort was limited to CMV serostatus. In an earlier analysis of approximately 600 of the donors, most TCR beta V segments were observed in productive rearrangements about 90% or about 30% of the time, broadly matching IMGT annotations. A later analysis found that most CMV-associated TCR beta chains appeared HLA-restricted, with HLA associations seemingly driven largely by CMV exposure. A cluster of highly shared sequence variants was judged likely to represent a technical artifact of the sequencing pipeline. Presence/absence analyses assumed roughly uniform sequencing depth across donors, an assumption that may not hold.

The cohort consisted of some 670 healthy bone marrow donors. All cohort members were sampled while nominally healthy, although unrecorded immune exposures were likely present. The donor was CMV seronegative and was included in the group of approximately 350 seronegative cohort members. A peripheral blood sample was collected from each donor, and TCR beta sequencing was performed on peripheral blood mononuclear cells. The Qiagen DNeasy Blood Extraction Kit was used to extract genomic DNA from the blood cell samples. Library construction relied on the immunoSEQ multiplex PCR assay. The multiplex PCR relied on a mix of 60 forward primers for TCR Vbeta segments and 13 reverse primers for TCR Jbeta segments. Amplification of the CDR3 region of rearranged TCR beta genes was performed with a multiplex PCR assay on genomic DNA. The amplified TCR beta libraries were sequenced on the Illumina HiSeq System as 87-base-pair reads. Processing in the source paper ran as follows. A later analysis counted some 80 million unique TCR beta chains across the approximately 700 repertoires, and approximately 11 million of these chains were shared by at least two donors. Raw reads were error-corrected and collapsed into unique sequences by a nearest-neighbor algorithm in which closely related sequences were merged to remove PCR and sequencing errors. Alignment of CDR3 sequences to IMGT reference sequences was used to assign V, D and J gene segments. For a sequence to be retained, at least a six-nucleotide match to both a V gene segment and a J gene segment was required. Rearrangements were called productive when the CDR3 lacked stop codons and stayed in frame with V and J; all others were non-productive. CDR3 was defined by IMGT convention, running from the second conserved V-encoded cysteine to the conserved J-encoded phenylalanine. The earlier analysis of 500 to 600 of the donors excluded sequences that lacked an unambiguous match to a single V gene segment. In an earlier analysis of approximately 590 of the donors, V segments were called functional above 56.7% productive rearrangements and were called segregating when the between-donor standard deviation exceeded 5%. To diagnose cytomegalovirus status from the catalog of TCR beta chain sequences, a statistical classification framework was built. V and J gene assignment, in a later analysis, came from comparing TCR nucleotide sequences with IMGT/GENE-DB human TR gene sequences. A later analysis assigned CDR3 sequences and most-parsimonious VDJ recombination scenarios with the TCRdist pipeline. In a later analysis, each TCR beta chain was defined by its CDR3 amino acid sequence together with its V-gene family, and reads lacking a unique V-gene family were excluded. In a later analysis, 550 to 650 highly shared, low-generation-probability nucleotide sequences were removed to address suspected cross-contamination and a sequencing artifact. A later analysis calculated a clonal expansion index for each public chain from normalized within-repertoire ranks of inferred template counts. Generation probabilities in a later analysis came from a VDJ recombination model fitted to out-of-frame rearrangements, and those results were checked against IGoR. A later analysis scored TCR-TCR, TCR-HLA and TCR-CMV co-occurrence with hypergeometric tests, applying a repertoire-size bias correction to TCR pairs. In a later analysis, false discovery rates were estimated by permuting HLA or CMV assignments 20 times. In a later analysis, co-occurring TCRs were grouped using DBSCAN, and TCRdist sequence similarity was added for clustering within HLA-allele-positive subsets. Repertoires with fewer than 30,000 or more than 120,000 public chains, plus five repertoires with anomalous nucleotide sharing, were excluded from co-occurrence clustering. TCRdb re-hosts the immuneACCESS table, in-frame sequences only. Its copies lack some clones; in the studies checked, an unresolved V gene accounts for under half of them, and the cause for the rest is not known. V, J and clone size are taken as reported in that table, and D and trimming were inferred from the DNA itself. The sample yields under 150,000 clones; over 70% were counted once. The ten largest make up approximately 1.4% of the sample.

A word on this clone: Its recognized antigen is unknown. No base quality values were provided; no much bigger clone lies one nucleotide off.

The CDR3 runs 12 amino acids, cysteine and phenylalanine included. This entry keeps only the CDR3 DNA: 36 bases, framed from base 1. Between the V and J ends, shortened by 3 bases and 0 bases respectively, the junction contains 4 bases. Based on the germline V gene (reference sequence), the CDR1 and CDR2 sequences are SGHNT and YYREEE. Here the chain combines TRBV5-4 and TRBJ2-7, with an unclear D gene assignment. The receptor comes from a woman aged 35 to 49 in good health and CMV-seronegative. The sequenced sample consisted of PBMCs. This receptor has the CDR3 CASSYSSYEQYF. The nucleotide sequence is TGTGCCAGCAGCTACAGCTCCTACGAGCAGTACTTC. The variable domain in full, with residues beyond the CDR3 obtained from the reference TRBV5-4 and TRBJ2-7 genes, is ETGVTQSPTHLIKTRGQQVTLRCSSQSGHNTVSWYQQALGQGPQFIFQYYREEENGRGNFPPRFSGLQFPNYSSELNVNALELDDSALYLCASSYSSYEQYFGPGTRLTVT.